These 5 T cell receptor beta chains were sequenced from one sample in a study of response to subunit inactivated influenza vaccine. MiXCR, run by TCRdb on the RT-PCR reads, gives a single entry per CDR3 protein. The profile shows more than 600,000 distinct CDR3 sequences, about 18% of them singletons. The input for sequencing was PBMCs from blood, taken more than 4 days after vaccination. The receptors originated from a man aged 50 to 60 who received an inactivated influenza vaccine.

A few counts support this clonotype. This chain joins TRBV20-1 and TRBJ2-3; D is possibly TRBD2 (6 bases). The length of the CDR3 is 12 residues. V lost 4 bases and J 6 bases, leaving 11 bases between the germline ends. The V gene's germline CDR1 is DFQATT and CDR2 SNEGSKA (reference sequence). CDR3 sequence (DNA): TGCAGTGCTATGGGGGAGGTGGATACGCAGTATTTT. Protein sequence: CSAMGEVDTQYF.

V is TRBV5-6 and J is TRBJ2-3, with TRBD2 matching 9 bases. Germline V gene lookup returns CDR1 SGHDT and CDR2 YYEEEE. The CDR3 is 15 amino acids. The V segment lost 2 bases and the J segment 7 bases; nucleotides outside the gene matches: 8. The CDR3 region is CASSFIAGDGNTQYF. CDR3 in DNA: TGTGCCAGCAGCTTTATAGCGGGAGATGGAAATACGCAGTATTTT. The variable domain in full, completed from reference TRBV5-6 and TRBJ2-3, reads DAGVTQSPTHLIKTRGQQVTLRCSPKSGHDTVSWYQQALGQGPQFIFQYYEEEERQRGNFPDRFSGHQFPNYSSELNVNALLLGDSALYLCASSFIAGDGNTQYFGPGTRLTVL.

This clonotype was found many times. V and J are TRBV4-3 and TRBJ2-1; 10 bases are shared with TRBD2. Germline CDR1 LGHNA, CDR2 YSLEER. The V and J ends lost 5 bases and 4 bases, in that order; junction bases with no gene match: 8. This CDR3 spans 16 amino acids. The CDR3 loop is CASSATTSGLYNEQFF. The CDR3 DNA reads TGCGCCAGCAGCGCAACGACTAGCGGGTTATACAATGAGCAGTTCTTC.

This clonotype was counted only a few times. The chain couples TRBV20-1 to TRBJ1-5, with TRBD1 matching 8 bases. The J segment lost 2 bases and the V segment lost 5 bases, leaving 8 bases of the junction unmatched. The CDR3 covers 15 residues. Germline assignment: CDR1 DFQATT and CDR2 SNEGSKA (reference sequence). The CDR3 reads CSASDRVAGNQPQHF. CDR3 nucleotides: TGCAGTGCTTCGGACAGGGTGGCTGGCAATCAGCCCCAGCATTTT.

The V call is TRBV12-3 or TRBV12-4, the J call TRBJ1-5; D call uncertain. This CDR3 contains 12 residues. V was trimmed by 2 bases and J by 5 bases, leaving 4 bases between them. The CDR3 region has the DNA TGTGCCAGCAGTTTAAAGCATCAGCCCCAGCATTTT. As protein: CASSLKHQPQHF.